This TCR beta chain was documented in a study of early T cells in non-severe SARS-CoV-2 infection. Study-level background: With bulk RNA from unsorted whole blood as input, sequencing yielded unpaired chains. Study outcomes and limitations: Private and CD4 specificities were missed by VDJdb matching, which favored anti-spike CD8 responses.

Individual cDNA molecules were tagged with unique molecular identifiers, the study reported. TCRdb re-called the 5' RACE reads with MiXCR, one entry per CDR3 protein. The sample holds roughly 51,000 distinct CDR3 sequences, around 8% seen once. This clonotype has at least ten counts. Its antigen is currently unknown. The CDR3 runs to 15 residues. V lost 6 bases and J lost 1, with 18 bases in between. The germline CDR1 and CDR2 sequences are DFQATT and SNEGSKA (reference sequence). The sample in question was whole blood, obtained at baseline. This TCR was sampled from an adult who was a healthcare worker with PCR-confirmed SARS-CoV-2 infection or an uninfected control (not recorded which). The gene calls are TRBV20-1 and TRBJ1-1; TRBD1 is a possible D gene (5 bases). CDR3 nucleotide sequence: TGCAGTGCGTCGAGACCCAGGGTAGCGAACACTGAAGCTTTCTTT. Its protein is CSASRPRVANTEAFF.